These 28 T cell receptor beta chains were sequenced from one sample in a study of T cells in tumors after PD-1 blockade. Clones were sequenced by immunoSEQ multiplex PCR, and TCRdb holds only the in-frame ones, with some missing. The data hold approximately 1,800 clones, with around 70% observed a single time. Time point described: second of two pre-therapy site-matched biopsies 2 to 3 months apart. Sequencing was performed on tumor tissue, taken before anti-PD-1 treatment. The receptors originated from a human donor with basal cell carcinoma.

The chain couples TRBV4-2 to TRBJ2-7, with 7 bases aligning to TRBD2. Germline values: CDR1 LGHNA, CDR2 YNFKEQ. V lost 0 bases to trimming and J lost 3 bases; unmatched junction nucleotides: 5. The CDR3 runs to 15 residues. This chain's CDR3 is CASSQDLRGDYEQYF. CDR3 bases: TGTGCCAGCAGCCAAGATCTTCGGGGGGACTACGAGCAGTACTTC.

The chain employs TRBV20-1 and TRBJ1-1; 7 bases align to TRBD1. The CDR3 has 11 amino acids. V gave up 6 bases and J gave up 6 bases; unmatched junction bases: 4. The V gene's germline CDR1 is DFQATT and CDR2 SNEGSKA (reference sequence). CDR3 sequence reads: CSASDRAEAFF. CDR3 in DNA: TGCAGTGCGTCCGACAGGGCTGAAGCTTTCTTT.

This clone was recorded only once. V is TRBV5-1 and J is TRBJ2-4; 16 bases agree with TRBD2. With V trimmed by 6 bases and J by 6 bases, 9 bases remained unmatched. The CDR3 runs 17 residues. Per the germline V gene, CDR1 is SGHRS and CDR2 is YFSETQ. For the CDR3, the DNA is TGCGCCAGCACCCCCGGGACTAGCGGGGGGGATGGAAACATTCAGTACTTC. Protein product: CASTPGTSGGDGNIQYF.

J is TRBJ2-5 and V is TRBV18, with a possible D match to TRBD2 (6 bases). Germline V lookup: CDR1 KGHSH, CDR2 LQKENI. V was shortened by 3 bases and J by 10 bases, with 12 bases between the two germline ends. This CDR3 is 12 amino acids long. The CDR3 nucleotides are TGTGCCAGCTCACCGATCCCGGGGGACCAGTACTTC. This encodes CASSPIPGDQYF.

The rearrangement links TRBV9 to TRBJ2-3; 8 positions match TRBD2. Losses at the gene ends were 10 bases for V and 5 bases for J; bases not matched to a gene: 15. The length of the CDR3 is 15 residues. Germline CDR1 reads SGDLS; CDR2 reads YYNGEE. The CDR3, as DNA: TGTGCCTCAGGTGGCTATCGGGGGGGCCTAGATACGCAGTATTTT. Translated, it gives CASGGYRGGLDTQYF.

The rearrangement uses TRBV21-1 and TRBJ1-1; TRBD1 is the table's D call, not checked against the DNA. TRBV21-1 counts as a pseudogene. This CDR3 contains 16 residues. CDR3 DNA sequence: TGTGCCAGCAGCCGACCGGACAGTTTCATGAACACTGAAGCTTTCTTT. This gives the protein CASSRPDSFMNTEAFF.

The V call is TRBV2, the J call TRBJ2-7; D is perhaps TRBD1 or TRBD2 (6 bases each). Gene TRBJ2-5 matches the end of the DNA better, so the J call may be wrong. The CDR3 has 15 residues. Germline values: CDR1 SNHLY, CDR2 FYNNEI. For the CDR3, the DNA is TGTGCCAGCAGTGAAGGCGCCGGGGGCGGGGAGACCCAGTACTTC. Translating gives CASSEGAGGGETQYF.

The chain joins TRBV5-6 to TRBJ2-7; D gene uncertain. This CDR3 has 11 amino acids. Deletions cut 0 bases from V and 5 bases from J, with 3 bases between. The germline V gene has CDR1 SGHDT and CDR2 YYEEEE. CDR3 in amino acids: CASSLGDEQYF. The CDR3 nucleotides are TGTGCCAGCAGCTTGGGGGACGAGCAGTACTTC.

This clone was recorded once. The CDR3 loop reads CASSQYLGVAKNIQYF. CDR3 in DNA: TGTGCCAGCAGCCAATACCTAGGGGTAGCCAAAAACATTCAGTACTTC. The chain has TRBV5-6 and TRBJ2-4; D is possibly TRBD1 (5 bases). From germline, CDR1 is SGHDT and CDR2 YYEEEE. With 4 bases removed from V and 0 bases from J, the gap between germline ends came to 14 bases. This CDR3 is built from 16 residues. Full variable domain (missing parts from reference TRBV5-6 and TRBJ2-4): DAGVTQSPTHLIKTRGQQVTLRCSPKSGHDTVSWYQQALGQGPQFIFQYYEEEERQRGNFPDRFSGHQFPNYSSELNVNALLLGDSALYLCASSQYLGVAKNIQYFGAGTRLSVL.

CDR3 nucleotides: TGTGCCAGCAGCCCGCGGGGGACAGCCTCTGGAAACACCATATATTTT. It translates to CASSPRGTASGNTIYF. The J gene is TRBJ1-3, the V gene TRBV9, with 7 positions matching TRBD1. V gave up 4 bases and J gave up 0 bases; unmatched junction bases: 7. Per germline, CDR1 SGDLS and CDR2 YYNGEE. The CDR3 consists of 16 residues.

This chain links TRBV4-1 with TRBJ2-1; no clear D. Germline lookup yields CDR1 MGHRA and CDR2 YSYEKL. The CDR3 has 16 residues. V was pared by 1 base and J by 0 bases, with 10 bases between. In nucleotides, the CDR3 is TGCGCCAGCAGCCAAGCATCAGCCAGCTCCTACAATGAGCAGTTCTTC. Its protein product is CASSQASASSYNEQFF.

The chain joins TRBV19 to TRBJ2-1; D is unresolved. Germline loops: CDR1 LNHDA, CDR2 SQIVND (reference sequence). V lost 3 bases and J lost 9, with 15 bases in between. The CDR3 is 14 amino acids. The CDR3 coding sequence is TGTGCCAGTAGTATTGTTTCCCTTTCGGCTGAGCAGTTCTTC. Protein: CASSIVSLSAEQFF.

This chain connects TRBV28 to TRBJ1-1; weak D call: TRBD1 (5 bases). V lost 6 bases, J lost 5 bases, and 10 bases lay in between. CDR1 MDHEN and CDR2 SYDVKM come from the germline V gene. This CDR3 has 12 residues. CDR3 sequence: CASRTQGTEAFF. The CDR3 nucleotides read TGTGCCAGCAGAACTCAGGGAACTGAAGCTTTCTTT.

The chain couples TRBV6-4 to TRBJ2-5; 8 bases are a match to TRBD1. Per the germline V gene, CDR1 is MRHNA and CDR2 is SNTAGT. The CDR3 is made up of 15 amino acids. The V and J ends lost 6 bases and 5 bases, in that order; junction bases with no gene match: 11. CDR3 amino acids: CASRAGTGPGETQYF. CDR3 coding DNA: TGTGCCAGCAGGGCCGGGACAGGTCCTGGGGAGACCCAGTACTTC.

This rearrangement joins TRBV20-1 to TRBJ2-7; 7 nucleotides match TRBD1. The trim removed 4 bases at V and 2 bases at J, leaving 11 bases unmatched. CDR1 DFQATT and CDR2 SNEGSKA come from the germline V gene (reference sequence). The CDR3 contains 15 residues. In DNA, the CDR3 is TGCAGTGCTATTGATACAGGGGAAGGGACCTACGAGCAGTACTTC. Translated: CSAIDTGEGTYEQYF.

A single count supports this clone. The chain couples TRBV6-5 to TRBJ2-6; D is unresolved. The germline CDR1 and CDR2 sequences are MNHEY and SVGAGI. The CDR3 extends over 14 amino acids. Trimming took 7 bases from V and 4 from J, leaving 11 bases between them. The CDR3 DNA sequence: TGTGCCAGCACACAAACTCTGGGGGCCAACGTCCTGACTTTC. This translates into CASTQTLGANVLTF.

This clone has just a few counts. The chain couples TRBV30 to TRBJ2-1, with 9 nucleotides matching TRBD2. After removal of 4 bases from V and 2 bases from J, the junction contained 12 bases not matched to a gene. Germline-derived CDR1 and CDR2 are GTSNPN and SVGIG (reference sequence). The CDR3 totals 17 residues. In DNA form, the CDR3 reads TGTGCCTGGACCTCCACTCTCGGCGGGGGGGCCTACAATGAGCAGTTCTTC. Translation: CAWTSTLGGGAYNEQFF.

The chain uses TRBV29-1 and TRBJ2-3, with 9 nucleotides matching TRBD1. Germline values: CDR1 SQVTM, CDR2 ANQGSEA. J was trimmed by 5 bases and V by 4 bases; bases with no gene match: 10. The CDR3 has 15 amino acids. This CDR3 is CSVVDRGGGKDTQYF. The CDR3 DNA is TGCAGCGTTGTAGACAGGGGGGGAGGAAAAGATACGCAGTATTTT.

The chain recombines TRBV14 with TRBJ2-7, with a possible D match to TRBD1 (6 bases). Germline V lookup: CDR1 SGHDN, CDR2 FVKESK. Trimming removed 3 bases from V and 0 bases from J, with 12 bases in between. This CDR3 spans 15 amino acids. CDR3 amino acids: CASSQPGVRSYEQYF. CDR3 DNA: TGTGCCAGCAGCCAGCCAGGGGTCCGCTCCTACGAGCAGTACTTC.

CDR3 DNA sequence: TGTGCCAGTAGTATCGGGACAGCCACTGAAGCTTTCTTT. Translation gives CASSIGTATEAFF. V is TRBV19 and J is TRBJ1-1; the match to TRBD1 covers 7 bases. The CDR3 consists of 13 residues. Germline CDR1 LNHDA, CDR2 SQIVND (reference sequence). V dropped 3 bases and J dropped 4; count of bases not matched to a gene: 2.

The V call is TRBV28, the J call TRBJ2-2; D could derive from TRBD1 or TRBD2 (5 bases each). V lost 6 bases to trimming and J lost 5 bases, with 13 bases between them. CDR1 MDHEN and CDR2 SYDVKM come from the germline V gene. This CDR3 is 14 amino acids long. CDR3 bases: TGTGCCAGCAGAGGGACCCTACGGACCGGGGAGCTGTTTTTT. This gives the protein CASRGTLRTGELFF.

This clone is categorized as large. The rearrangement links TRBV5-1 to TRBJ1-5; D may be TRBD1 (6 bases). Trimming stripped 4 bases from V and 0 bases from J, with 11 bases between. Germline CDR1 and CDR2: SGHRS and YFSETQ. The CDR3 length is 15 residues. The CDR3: CASSVGTYSNQPQHF. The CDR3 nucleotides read TGCGCCAGCAGCGTGGGGACATATAGCAATCAGCCCCAGCATTTT.

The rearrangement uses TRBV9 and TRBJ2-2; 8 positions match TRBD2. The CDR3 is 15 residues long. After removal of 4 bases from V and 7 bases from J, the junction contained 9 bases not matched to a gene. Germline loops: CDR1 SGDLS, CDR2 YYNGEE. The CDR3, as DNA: TGTGCCAGCAGCCCTGATCCACTAGCGGTCGGGGAGCTGTTTTTT. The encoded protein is CASSPDPLAVGELFF. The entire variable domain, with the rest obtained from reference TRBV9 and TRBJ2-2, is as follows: DSGVTQTPKHLITATGQRVTLRCSPRSGDLSVYWYQQSLDQGLQFLIQYYNGEERAKGNILERFSAQQFPDLHSELNLSSLELGDSALYFCASSPDPLAVGELFFGEGSRLTVL.

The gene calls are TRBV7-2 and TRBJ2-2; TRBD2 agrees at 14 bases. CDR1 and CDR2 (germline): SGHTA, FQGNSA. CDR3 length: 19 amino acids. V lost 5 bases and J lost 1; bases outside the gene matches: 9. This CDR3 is CASSLLVGLAGVNTGELFF. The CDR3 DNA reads TGTGCCAGCAGCCTCCTGGTGGGACTAGCGGGGGTGAACACCGGGGAGCTGTTTTTT.

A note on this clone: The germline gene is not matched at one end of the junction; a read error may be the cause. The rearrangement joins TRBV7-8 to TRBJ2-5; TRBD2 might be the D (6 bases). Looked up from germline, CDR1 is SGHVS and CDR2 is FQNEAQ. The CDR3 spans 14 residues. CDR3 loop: CASSFGGNQETRYF. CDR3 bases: TGTGCCAGCAGCTTCGGCGGGAACCAAGAGACCCGGTACTTC.

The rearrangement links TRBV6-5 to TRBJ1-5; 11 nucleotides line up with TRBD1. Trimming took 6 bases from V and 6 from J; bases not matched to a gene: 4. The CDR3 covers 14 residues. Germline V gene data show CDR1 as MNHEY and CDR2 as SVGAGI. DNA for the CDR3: TGTGCCAGCAGCTGGGACAGGGGGAGTCAGCCCCAGCATTTT. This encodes CASSWDRGSQPQHF.

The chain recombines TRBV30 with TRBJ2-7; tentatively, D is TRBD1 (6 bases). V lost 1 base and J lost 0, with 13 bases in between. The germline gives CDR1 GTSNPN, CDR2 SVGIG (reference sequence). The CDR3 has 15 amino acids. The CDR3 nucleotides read TGTGCCTGGAGTGGGGGAAAGGGGGTCTCCTACGAGCAGTACTTC. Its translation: CAWSGGKGVSYEQYF.

CDR3 bases: TGTGCCAGCAGTGCGACAGTGAACACTGAAGCTTTCTTT. It yields the protein CASSATVNTEAFF. The chain has TRBV6-1 and TRBJ1-1; weak D call: TRBD1 (5 bases). Germline V gene data show CDR1 as MNHNS and CDR2 as SASEGT. The CDR3 is 13 residues long. Trimming left V 4 bases short and J 0 bases short, with 6 bases between.